This T cell receptor (beta chain) was identified during a study of glioma-infiltrating T cells. Using RNA template, CDR3s of TCR alpha and beta were amplified with iRepertoire arm-PCR. From the multiplex PCR reads, TCRdb called clonotypes with MiXCR, one entry per CDR3 protein. The sample consists of some 110,000 distinct CDR3 sequences, approximately 25% of them appearing once. J lost 0 bases, V lost 8 bases, and 9 bases had no gene match. The length of the CDR3 is 15 residues. Study-level points and caveats: Gliomas, especially low-grade, showed above-expected tissue-blood divergence; non-neoplastic patients showed below.

This clonotype has a count of ten or more. The antigen is unknown. The receptor's source is a human donor with low-grade glioma or glioblastoma, undergoing nonglioma brain surgery, or in good health (not recorded which). This chain uses TRBV12-3 or TRBV12-4 with TRBJ2-5, with 7 bases aligning to TRBD2. The specimen was glioma tissue, nonneoplastic brain tissue, or PBMCs (not recorded which). DNA for the CDR3: TGTGCCAGCTCCCGTAAGCGGGATAACCAAGAGACCCAGTACTTC. It encodes CASSRKRDNQETQYF.